This T cell receptor (delta chain) was recovered during a study of gamma-delta chains in newborns, infants, children. TCRdb re-called the reads using CATT. The data hold thousands of delta-chain clones, with about 1% observed a single time. This clone showed up many times. A far larger clone is one nucleotide away, so this likely arose from a read error. The same CDR3 also results from other DNA sequences found in this sample. CDR3 size: 14 residues. CDR1 and CDR2 from the germline V gene are GEAIGNYY and EKD. The specimen was blood. The rearrangement uses TRDV2 and TRDJ1, with 7 bases lining up with TRDD3. This sequence originates from a child who was a newborn, infant or young child, either healthy, febrile or measles-vaccinated (not recorded which). This CDR3 is CACDKLGATDKLIF. Written as DNA, the CDR3 is TGCGCCTGTGACAAGCTGGGGGCCACCGATAAACTCATCTTT.